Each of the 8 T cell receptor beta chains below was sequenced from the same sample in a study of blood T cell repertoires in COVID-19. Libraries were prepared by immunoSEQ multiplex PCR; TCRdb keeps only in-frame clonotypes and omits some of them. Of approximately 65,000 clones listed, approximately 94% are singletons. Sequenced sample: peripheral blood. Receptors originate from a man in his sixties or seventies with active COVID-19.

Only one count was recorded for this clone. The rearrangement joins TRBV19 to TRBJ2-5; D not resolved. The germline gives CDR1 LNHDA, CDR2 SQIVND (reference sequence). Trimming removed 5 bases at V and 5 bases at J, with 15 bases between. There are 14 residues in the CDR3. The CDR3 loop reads CASSSVPSRETQYF. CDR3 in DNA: TGTGCCAGTAGTTCCGTTCCCTCACGGGAGACCCAGTACTTC.

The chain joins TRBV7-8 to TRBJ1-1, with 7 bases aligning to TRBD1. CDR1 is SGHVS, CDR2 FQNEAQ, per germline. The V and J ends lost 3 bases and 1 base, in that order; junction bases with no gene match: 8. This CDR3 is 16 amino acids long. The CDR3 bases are TGTGCCAGCAGCTTCGCAGACAGGGTACCGAACACTGAAGCTTTCTTT. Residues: CASSFADRVPNTEAFF.

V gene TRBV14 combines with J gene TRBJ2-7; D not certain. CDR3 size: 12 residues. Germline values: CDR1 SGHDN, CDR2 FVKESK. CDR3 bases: TGTGCCAGCAGTCAAGGGCCCTACGAGCAGTACGTC. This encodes CASSQGPYEQYV.

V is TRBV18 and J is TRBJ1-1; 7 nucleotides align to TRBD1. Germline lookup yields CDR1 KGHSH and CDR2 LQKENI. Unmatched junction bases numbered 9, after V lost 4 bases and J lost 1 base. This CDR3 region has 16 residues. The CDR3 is CASSRVQGERNTEAFF. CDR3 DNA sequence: TGTGCCAGCTCACGGGTGCAGGGGGAGAGGAACACTGAAGCTTTCTTT.

CDR3 amino acids: CASSRVVGQGGTEAFF. For the CDR3, the DNA is TGCGCCAGCAGCCGCGTAGTAGGACAGGGGGGCACTGAAGCTTTCTTT. The chain combines TRBV4-1 with TRBJ1-1, with 10 nucleotides matching TRBD1. CDR3 length: 16 amino acids. The V and J ends lost 4 bases and 4 bases, in that order; junction bases with no gene match: 9. Germline V lookup: CDR1 MGHRA, CDR2 YSYEKL.

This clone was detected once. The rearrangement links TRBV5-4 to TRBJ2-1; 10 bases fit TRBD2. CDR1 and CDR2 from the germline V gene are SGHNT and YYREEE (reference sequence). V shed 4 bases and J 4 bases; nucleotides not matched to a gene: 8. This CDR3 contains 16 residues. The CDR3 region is CASSLIAGGPYNEQFF. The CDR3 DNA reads TGTGCCAGCAGCCTCATAGCGGGGGGCCCATACAATGAGCAGTTCTTC. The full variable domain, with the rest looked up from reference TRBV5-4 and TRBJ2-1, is ETGVTQSPTHLIKTRGQQVTLRCSSQSGHNTVSWYQQALGQGPQFIFQYYREEENGRGNFPPRFSGLQFPNYSSELNVNALELDDSALYLCASSLIAGGPYNEQFFGPGTRLTVL.

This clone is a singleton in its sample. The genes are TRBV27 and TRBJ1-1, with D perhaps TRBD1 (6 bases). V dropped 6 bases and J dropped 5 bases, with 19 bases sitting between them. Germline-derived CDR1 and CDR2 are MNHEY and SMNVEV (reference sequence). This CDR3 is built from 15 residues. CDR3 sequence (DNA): TGTGCCAGCAGGGGGACACAGGAACGAGGGACTGAAGCTTTCTTT. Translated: CASRGTQERGTEAFF.

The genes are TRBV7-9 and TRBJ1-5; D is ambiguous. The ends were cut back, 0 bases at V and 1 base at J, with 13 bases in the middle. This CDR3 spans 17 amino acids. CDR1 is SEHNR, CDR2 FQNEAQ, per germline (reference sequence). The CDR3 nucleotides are TGTGCCAGCAGCTTAGCGATAGGAGGATACAGCAATCAGCCCCAGCATTTT. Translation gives CASSLAIGGYSNQPQHF.